The source of this T cell receptor (beta chain) is a study of Ad26.COV2.S vaccination and SARS-CoV-2 variants. For the study at large: Enrollment placed the donor in the COV1001 Ad26.COV2.S trial arm.

Treatment meaning: some 20 received Ad26.COV2.S at low or high dose, single or two shots; 5 received placebo; per-sample allocation not given. At day 63 after the first vaccine or placebo injection, samples were drawn. The donor was a Boston adult aged 18-55 years. The table came from immunoSEQ multiplex PCR; TCRdb's copy has only in-frame clones and leaves some out. The sample yields 380,000 or so clones, about 83% seen once. The CDR3 is made up of 15 amino acids. CDR1 SGHRS and CDR2 YFSETQ come from the germline V gene. V was pared by 2 bases and J by 8 bases, with 19 bases between. The sequences come from peripheral blood, collected in a trial of Ad26.COV2.S vaccine versus placebo. This TCR derives from a person between 18 and 65 years old who received the Ad26.COV2.S COVID-19 vaccine or a placebo. The chain combines TRBV5-1 with TRBJ1-2; D is perhaps TRBD1 (5 bases). For the CDR3, the DNA is TGCGCCAGCAGCTTTGTGAGCAGGGAGGTTGGCGGCTACACCTTC. Protein sequence: CASSFVSREVGGYTF.